This is a list of T cell receptor beta chains from one sample in a study of shared clonotypes between healthy human individuals. Using immunoSEQ multiplex PCR, the repertoire was profiled, and TCRdb retains in-frame clones only, with some absent. The data contain about a million clones, approximately 80% of them singletons. Input material: memory CD4+ T cells from PBMCs. Receptors originate from a man younger than 35 in good health. Some clones in this sample may be carry-over from other donors' samples. Both conserved end residues are part of each CDR3.

v_call,j_call,cdr3_aa
TRBV5-1,TRBJ2-2,CASSFNLEVRELFF
TRBV12-5,TRBJ2-5,CASGPGTGEETQYF
TRBV2,TRBJ2-5,CASSGTGEETQYF
TRBV11-2,TRBJ2-7,CASSFGLAGLYEQYF
TRBV27,TRBJ2-1,CASSLQSGRALRHNEQFF
TRBV18,TRBJ2-5,CASSPQTRAETQYF
TRBV13,TRBJ2-1,CASRRGGAYNEQFF
TRBV19,TRBJ1-5,CASRNTTQHF
TRBV28,TRBJ2-3,CASSLLGSGDTQYF
TRBV29-1,TRBJ2-7,CSAKGQYTYEQYF
TRBV5-6,TRBJ1-1,CASTNKPGGTEAFF
TRBV2,TRBJ2-1,CASSLTGVITYNEQFF
TRBV14,TRBJ1-5,CASSTKPGGPQHF
TRBV5-1,TRBJ2-2,CASSSDPFSGNTGELFF
TRBV7-2,TRBJ2-3,CASSLAPTSGYTDTQYF
TRBV6-4,TRBJ2-3,CASSDNRGADTQYF
TRBV11-2,TRBJ2-7,CASSLGGGLKSYEQYF
TRBV30,TRBJ1-5,CAWQTGEGQPQHF
TRBV29-1,TRBJ2-7,CSVRAGIESEYF
TRBV29-1,TRBJ2-3,CSVDGWTSGNTDTQYF
TRBV7-3,TRBJ1-1,CASSLDRGNTEAFF
TRBV5-1,TRBJ2-2,CASSLGSTGELFF
TRBV19,TRBJ2-2,CASTEDTGELFF
TRBV30,TRBJ1-5,CAWNGGGVGQPQHF
TRBV7-2,TRBJ2-2,CASSSLAGNTGELFF
TRBV6-5,TRBJ1-1,CASRYGALNTEAFF
TRBV9,TRBJ2-1,CASSVQGSHNEQFF
TRBV4-3,TRBJ2-7,CASSPQREGDSYEQYF
TRBV30,TRBJ1-4,CAWGAGGIEKLFF
TRBV7-2,TRBJ2-3,CASSFGPTDTQYF
TRBV7-7,TRBJ2-5,CASSFQQRETQYF
TRBV7-3,TRBJ2-1,CASSQTTNPRDEQFF
TRBV21-1,TRBJ1-4,CASSKALERTNATNEKLFF
TRBV28,TRBJ1-2,CASRLQGAYGYTF
TRBV6-6,TRBJ2-1,CASSYVSYNEQFF
TRBV28,TRBJ2-1,CASSPGHPGATFNEQFF
TRBV15,TRBJ1-2,CATSRGTSYGYTF